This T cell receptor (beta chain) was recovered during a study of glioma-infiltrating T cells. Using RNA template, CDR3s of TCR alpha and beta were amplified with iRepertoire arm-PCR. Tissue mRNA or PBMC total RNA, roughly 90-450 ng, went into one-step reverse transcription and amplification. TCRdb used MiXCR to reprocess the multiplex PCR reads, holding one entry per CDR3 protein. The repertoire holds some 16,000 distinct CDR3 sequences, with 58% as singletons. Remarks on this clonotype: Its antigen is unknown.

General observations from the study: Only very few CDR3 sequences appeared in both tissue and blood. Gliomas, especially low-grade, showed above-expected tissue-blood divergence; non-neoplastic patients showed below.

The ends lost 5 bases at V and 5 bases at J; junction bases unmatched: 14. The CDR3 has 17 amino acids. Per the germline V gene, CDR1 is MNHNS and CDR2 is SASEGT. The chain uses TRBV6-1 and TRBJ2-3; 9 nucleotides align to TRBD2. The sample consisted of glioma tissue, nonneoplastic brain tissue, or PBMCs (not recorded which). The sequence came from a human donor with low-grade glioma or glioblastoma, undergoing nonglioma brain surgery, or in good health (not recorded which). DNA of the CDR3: TGTGCCAGCAGTTCGGGACTCGGGACTAGCCGAGTAGATACGCAGTATTTT. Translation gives CASSSGLGTSRVDTQYF.